These T cell receptor beta chains were read from a single sample in a study of T cell repertoires in cytomegalovirus infection. MiXCR was run by TCRdb on the reads, yielding one entry per CDR3 protein. The data contain 550,000 to 850,000 distinct CDR3 sequences, 30% to 35% of them singletons. What these receptors recognize is not known. This specimen was cultured PBMCs, taken from culture after CMV antigen stimulation. These receptors were taken from a human donor in good health (CMV status not recorded). Some clones in this sample may be carry-over from other donors' samples. CDR3s include the opening cysteine and the closing phenylalanine or tryptophan. D genes are given only for firm matches. A row's size may be missing; if present it is once, few, many or a size class.

D gene: -
V gene: TRBV6-5
J gene: TRBJ2-3
clone size: few
CDR3 DNA: TGTGCCAGCAGCCCTTCTGCTTGGGCAGATACGCAGTATTTT
CDR3 protein: CASSPSAWADTQYF

D gene: -
V gene: TRBV2
J gene: TRBJ1-6
clone size: -
CDR3 DNA: TGTGCCAGCAGCCAAGCCTTGGCACCCCTCCACTTT
CDR3 protein: CASSQALAPLHF

D gene: TRBD1
V gene: TRBV7-2
J gene: TRBJ2-1
clone size: few
CDR3 DNA: TGTGCCAGCAGCTTCCGGACAGGGTATACCAATGAGCAGTTCTTC
CDR3 protein: CASSFRTGYTNEQFF

D gene: TRBD1
V gene: TRBV2
J gene: TRBJ1-1
clone size: few
CDR3 DNA: TGTGCCAGCAAGTACAGGGGGGGCGGCACTGAAGCTTTCTTT
CDR3 protein: CASKYRGGGTEAFF

D gene: TRBD2
V gene: TRBV7-2
J gene: TRBJ2-7
clone size: many
CDR3 DNA: TGTGCCAGCAGCTTTCCGGGACTAGCGGGGGGTAAGGCCTCACGCTACGAGCAGTACTTC
CDR3 protein: CASSFPGLAGGKASRYEQYF

D gene: -
V gene: TRBV10-3
J gene: TRBJ1-3
clone size: once
CDR3 DNA: TGTGCCACCCAATCGACGGTCTCTGGAAACACCATATATTTT
CDR3 protein: CATQSTVSGNTIYF

D gene: -
V gene: TRBV4-1
J gene: TRBJ1-2
clone size: few
CDR3 DNA: TGCGCCAGCAGCCAAGACCCCAGGGGAGGGTATGGCTACACCTTC
CDR3 protein: CASSQDPRGGYGYTF

D gene: -
V gene: TRBV20-1
J gene: TRBJ2-7
clone size: -
CDR3 DNA: TGCAGTGCTAGAGATCTAGAAAGCTTTGACGAGCAGTACTTC
CDR3 protein: CSARDLESFDEQYF

D gene: TRBD2
V gene: TRBV7-9
J gene: TRBJ2-1
clone size: few
CDR3 DNA: TGTGCCAGCAGCACCCCTAGCGGGAGGAGGTTTGAGCAGTTCTTC
CDR3 protein: CASSTPSGRRFEQFF

D gene: TRBD1
V gene: TRBV2
J gene: TRBJ2-1
clone size: -
CDR3 DNA: TGTGCCAGCAGGGACCGGGACAGTCGGCAGTTCTTC
CDR3 protein: CASRDRDSRQFF

D gene: -
V gene: TRBV11-1
J gene: TRBJ2-7
clone size: -
CDR3 DNA: TGTGCCAGCAGCCAACCTCAGCGCTACGAGCAGTACTTC
CDR3 protein: CASSQPQRYEQYF